The following is a TCR beta chain sequence with its context. Its cognate antigen is unknown. These data belong to a study of CD8 T cells in ankylosing spondylitis. This CDR3 has 13 residues. With V trimmed by 11 bases and J by 5 bases, 7 bases remained unmatched. In TCRdb, the 5' RACE reads were re-called with MiXCR into one record per CDR3 protein. The sample shows around 770,000 distinct CDR3 sequences, around 20% of them seen only once. Study observations and caveats: A TCR beta motif of about 8 highly homologous variants seemed to mark ankylosing spondylitis blood.

This TCR was sampled from a male donor with ankylosing spondylitis. Specimen: blood, either unsorted or a sorted T cell fraction (not recorded which). The V gene is TRBV12-3 or TRBV12-4, the J gene TRBJ2-2; TRBD1 aligns across 8 bases. This CDR3 is CAGLRGRTGELFF. CDR3 coding DNA: TGTGCCGGCCTCAGGGGGCGTACCGGGGAGCTGTTTTTT.